One and the same sample provided the 28 T cell receptor beta chains below, sequenced in a study of shared clonotypes between healthy human individuals. The protocol was immunoSEQ multiplex PCR, while the TCRdb copy is restricted to in-frame clones and leaves out a portion. The repertoire includes roughly 1.5 million clones, roughly 98% of them detected once, and about 0.45% sits in the top ten. The sample was naive CD4+ T cells sorted from blood. The sample's subset: CD45RA+ positively selected. The source is a man younger than 40 in good health.

This rearrangement joins TRBV7-2 to TRBJ2-1; 7 bases fit TRBD2. The CDR3 is 14 amino acids. In germline, CDR1 is SGHTA, CDR2 FQGNSA. V lost 2 bases, J lost 5 bases, and 3 bases stayed unmatched. The CDR3 loop is CASSLYSGDNEQFF. The CDR3 coding sequence is TGTGCCAGCAGCTTATACAGCGGGGACAATGAGCAGTTCTTC.

This chain links TRBV18 with TRBJ2-3; TRBD2 matches at 8 bases. V lost 2 bases and J lost 2; bases outside the gene matches: 12. This CDR3 spans 18 amino acids. Germline V gene sequence: CDR1 KGHSH, CDR2 LQKENI. Here the CDR3 DNA reads TGTGCCAGCTCACCAATCATCGATACGGGAGGGTACACAGATACGCAGTATTTT. This codes for CASSPIIDTGGYTDTQYF.

V is TRBV6-1 and J is TRBJ2-1; D is uncertain. V was clipped by 1 base and J by 9 bases, with 7 bases between them. The CDR3 loop spans 12 amino acids. Per germline, CDR1 MNHNS and CDR2 SASEGT. CDR3 nucleotide sequence: TGTGCCAGCAGTGAAGGGTGGGGTGAGCAGTTCTTC. This gives the protein CASSEGWGEQFF.

This rearrangement joins TRBV5-1 to TRBJ2-4, with 8 bases matching TRBD1. The length of the CDR3 is 13 residues. Germline V CDR1 and CDR2: SGHRS, YFSETQ. V shed 3 bases, J shed 8 bases, and the junction held 4 bases outside the gene matches. Here the CDR3 reads CASSSQQGDIQYF. DNA of the CDR3: TGCGCCAGCAGCTCCCAACAGGGGGACATTCAGTACTTC. The whole variable domain, remainder taken from reference TRBV5-1 and TRBJ2-4, is KAGVTQTPRYLIKTRGQQVTLSCSPISGHRSVSWYQQTPGQGLQFLFEYFSETQRNKGNFPGRFSGRQFSNSRSEMNVSTLELGDSALYLCASSSQQGDIQYFGAGTRLSVL.

The gene calls are TRBV7-9 and TRBJ2-1, with 8 bases fitting TRBD2. Germline V gene data show CDR1 as SEHNR and CDR2 as FQNEAQ (reference sequence). V shed 0 bases and J 3 bases; nucleotides not matched to a gene: 1. CDR3 length: 15 amino acids. CDR3 protein: CASSLATSGYNEQFF. The CDR3 DNA reads TGTGCCAGCAGCTTAGCAACTAGCGGCTACAATGAGCAGTTCTTC.

The V and J genes are TRBV7-9 and TRBJ1-4; possible D gene TRBD1, 6 bases. Looked up from germline, CDR1 is SEHNR and CDR2 is FQNEAQ (reference sequence). The CDR3 totals 15 residues. V was pared by 5 bases and J by 0 bases, with 10 bases between. The CDR3 spells CASSPTGTTNEKLFF. The CDR3 DNA reads as TGTGCCAGCAGCCCAACAGGGACAACTAATGAAAAACTGTTTTTT.

The V call is TRBV19, the J call TRBJ2-7; 7 positions agree with TRBD1. Losses at the gene ends were 6 bases for V and 2 bases for J; bases not matched to a gene: 10. The CDR3 extends over 15 amino acids. The V gene's germline CDR1 is LNHDA and CDR2 SQIVND (reference sequence). The CDR3 reads CASREWTGKTYEQYF. CDR3 DNA: TGTGCCAGTAGGGAGTGGACAGGAAAAACCTACGAGCAGTACTTC.

The chain recombines TRBV5-1 with TRBJ2-1; D perhaps matches TRBD2 (6 bases). CDR3 length: 14 residues. Per the germline V gene, CDR1 is SGHRS and CDR2 is YFSETQ. V was pared by 0 bases and J by 5 bases, with 9 bases between. CDR3 protein: CASSLGGIDNEQFF. DNA of the CDR3: TGCGCCAGCAGCTTGGGCGGGATCGACAATGAGCAGTTCTTC.

This clone was detected only once. This rearrangement joins TRBV6-1 to TRBJ2-7; 8 bases agree with TRBD2. Germline lookup yields CDR1 MNHNS and CDR2 SASEGT. Losses at the gene ends were 4 bases for V and 3 bases for J; bases not matched to a gene: 5. The CDR3 totals 14 residues. The CDR3 protein is CASSVAGGGYEQYF. The CDR3 nucleotides are TGTGCCAGCAGTGTGGCGGGAGGCGGCTACGAGCAGTACTTC.

This CDR3 is CAWSIRPEGTEAFF. The DNA of the CDR3 is TGTGCCTGGAGTATAAGACCCGAGGGCACTGAAGCTTTCTTT. The rearrangement uses TRBV30 and TRBJ1-1; D remains ambiguous. The CDR3 has 14 amino acids. CDR1 and CDR2 (germline): GTSNPN, SVGIG (reference sequence). V gave up 2 bases and J gave up 4 bases, with 14 bases separating them.

The chain has TRBV10-2 and TRBJ2-3; D is perhaps TRBD1 (5 bases). Germline V lookup: CDR1 WSHSY, CDR2 SAAADI. This CDR3 has 12 amino acids. Trimming took 4 bases from V and 5 from J, leaving 7 bases between them. The CDR3 loop reads CASSAGLDTQYF. The CDR3 nucleotides read TGCGCCAGCAGTGCAGGGCTAGATACGCAGTATTTT.

The chain joins TRBV11-2 to TRBJ2-1, with D maybe TRBD2 (5 bases). Per germline, CDR1 SGHAT and CDR2 FQNNGV. This CDR3 has 15 amino acids. V was clipped by 4 bases and J by 0 bases, with 10 bases between them. CDR3: CASSWELNSYNEQFF. CDR3 nucleotide sequence: TGTGCCAGCAGCTGGGAGCTGAACTCCTACAATGAGCAGTTCTTC.

The chain carries TRBV6-1 and TRBJ2-1; D unclear. V was cut by 4 bases and J by 5 bases, with 9 bases left in between. Germline V CDR1 and CDR2: MNHNS, SASEGT. The CDR3 runs 13 residues. CDR3 DNA: TGTGCCAGCAGTGCCCGATTGAACAATGAGCAGTTCTTC. Translated, it gives CASSARLNNEQFF.

The chain carries TRBV7-2 and TRBJ2-2; TRBD2 agrees at 10 bases. The V and J ends lost 6 bases and 5 bases, in that order; junction bases with no gene match: 9. CDR3 size: 16 residues. Germline CDR1 and CDR2: SGHTA and FQGNSA. The CDR3 nucleotides are TGTGCCAGCAGACCAATGTCTAGCGGGGGTACCGGGGAGCTGTTTTTT. Its translation is CASRPMSSGGTGELFF.

The chain's CDR3 is CASSASANEKLFF. CDR3 nucleotide sequence: TGTGCCAGCAGCGCCTCGGCTAATGAAAAACTGTTTTTT. The chain employs TRBV5-4 and TRBJ1-4; no clear D. V lost 4 bases, J lost 3 bases, and 7 bases lay in between. CDR3 length: 13 amino acids. Germline CDR1 SGHNT, CDR2 YYREEE (reference sequence). The whole variable domain, filled in from reference TRBV5-4 and TRBJ1-4, reads ETGVTQSPTHLIKTRGQQVTLRCSSQSGHNTVSWYQQALGQGPQFIFQYYREEENGRGNFPPRFSGLQFPNYSSELNVNALELDDSALYLCASSASANEKLFFGSGTQLSVL.

This chain links TRBV18 with TRBJ1-5; 7 bases fit TRBD1. Germline V gene data show CDR1 as KGHSH and CDR2 as LQKENI. V lost 3 bases to trimming and J lost 8 bases; unmatched junction nucleotides: 10. CDR3 length: 15 amino acids. CDR3 DNA: TGTGCCAGCTCACCTACACGACAGGGAATGAAGCCCCAGCATTTT. Protein sequence: CASSPTRQGMKPQHF.

The chain employs TRBV9 and TRBJ2-1; D call uncertain. CDR3 length: 14 residues. Trimming removed 4 bases from V and 1 base from J, with 9 bases in between. Germline V gives CDR1 SGDLS, CDR2 YYNGEE. CDR3 sequence: CASSPGLSYNEQFF. Written as DNA, the CDR3 is TGTGCCAGCAGCCCCGGGTTGTCCTACAATGAGCAGTTCTTC.

As regards this clone: Compared with germline, one end of the junction differs, possibly owing to a read error. V usage is TRBV11-2 and J usage is TRBJ2-7; the match to TRBD2 covers 8 bases. The germline V gene encodes CDR1 SGHAT and CDR2 FQNNGV. This CDR3 comprises 13 residues. The CDR3 DNA reads as TGTGCCGGCAGCCCGGGGGGGTATTACGAGCAGTACTTC. Its translation is CAGSPGGYYEQYF.

This rearrangement joins TRBV11-2 to TRBJ2-7; D unclear. The CDR3 is 15 amino acids. Germline assignment: CDR1 SGHAT and CDR2 FQNNGV. The ends were cut back, 2 bases at V and 0 bases at J, with 11 bases in the middle. CDR3 sequence reads: CASSLLWLSSYEQYF. Written as DNA, the CDR3 is TGTGCCAGCAGCTTACTCTGGCTAAGCTCCTACGAGCAGTACTTC.

The gene calls are TRBV7-6 and TRBJ1-5; D is unclear. CDR3 length: 13 residues. The germline V gene encodes CDR1 SGHVS and CDR2 FNYEAQ. The V end lost 0 bases, the J end lost 6 bases, and 6 bases lay between the germline ends. In DNA, the CDR3 is TGTGCCAGCAGCTTAGCTTTGGGTCAGCCCCAGCATTTT. Protein: CASSLALGQPQHF.

V and J are TRBV19 and TRBJ2-1, with TRBD1 matching 12 bases. The CDR3 is made up of 19 amino acids. Trimming at V came to 4 bases and at J to 5 bases, leaving 15 bases not matched to a gene. Per the germline V gene, CDR1 is LNHDA and CDR2 is SQIVND (reference sequence). CDR3 DNA: TGTGCCAGTAGTAGTCCGGGACAGGGGGCCGAGGCGGGGCACAATGAGCAGTTCTTC. Amino acid sequence: CASSSPGQGAEAGHNEQFF. Together with reference TRBV19 and TRBJ2-1, the CDR3 gives the full variable domain: DGGITQSPKYLFRKEGQNVTLSCEQNLNHDAMYWYRQDPGQGLRLIYYSQIVNDFQKGDIAEGYSVSREKKESFPLTVTSAQKNPTAFYLCASSSPGQGAEAGHNEQFFGPGTRLTVL.

This sequence joins TRBV29-1 and TRBJ2-4; weak D call: TRBD1 (6 bases). The CDR3 runs to 17 residues. Germline values: CDR1 SQVTM, CDR2 ANQGSEA. Trimming shortened V by 6 bases and J by 1 base, and 22 bases separated the two germline ends. This CDR3 is CSVRRFGQSEAKNIQYF. The CDR3 bases are TGCAGCGTCAGAAGGTTCGGACAGTCTGAGGCCAAAAACATTCAGTACTTC.

The chain uses TRBV9 and TRBJ2-3; 7 bases are shared with TRBD2. CDR1 and CDR2 from the germline V gene are SGDLS and YYNGEE. This CDR3 comprises 17 residues. J gave up 2 bases and V 0 bases, and 9 bases lay outside the gene matches. Here the CDR3 DNA reads TGTGCCAGCAGCGTAGAGGGGAGGGCCTTCTCCACAGATACGCAGTATTTT. As protein: CASSVEGRAFSTDTQYF.

The rearrangement uses TRBV5-1 and TRBJ2-3; 8 bases map to TRBD1. Germline CDR1 reads SGHRS; CDR2 reads YFSETQ. The ends lost 6 bases at V and 0 bases at J; junction bases unmatched: 9. This CDR3 has 16 amino acids. Here the CDR3 DNA reads TGCGCCAGCACTAAGGGACAGGACTATAGCACAGATACGCAGTATTTT. It codes for CASTKGQDYSTDTQYF.

V usage is TRBV4-3 and J usage is TRBJ2-7; D is perhaps TRBD2 (5 bases). Germline values: CDR1 LGHNA, CDR2 YSLEER. Trimming took 0 bases from V and 4 from J, leaving 10 bases between them. This CDR3 contains 14 residues. The CDR3 DNA follows: TGCGCCAGCAGCCAAGATTTCGGCGGGTACGAGCAGTACTTC. As protein: CASSQDFGGYEQYF.

V is TRBV15 and J is TRBJ1-5; D gene ambiguous. V was pared by 1 base and J by 0 bases, with 10 bases between. Germline V gene data show CDR1 as LNHNV and CDR2 as YYDKDF (reference sequence). The length of the CDR3 is 16 residues. This chain's CDR3 is CATSRVASDSNQPQHF. The CDR3 DNA is TGTGCCACCAGCAGAGTGGCGTCAGATAGCAATCAGCCCCAGCATTTT.

The chain employs TRBV6-5 and TRBJ2-3; TRBD2 matches 8 bases. Trimming cost V 6 bases and J 1 base; bases outside gene matches: 3. CDR1 is MNHEY, CDR2 SVGAGI, per germline. The CDR3 is made up of 14 amino acids. The CDR3 sequence: CASSLTSGTDTQYF. In nucleotides, the CDR3 is TGTGCCAGCAGCTTGACTAGCGGCACAGATACGCAGTATTTT.

The chain carries TRBV5-4 and TRBJ2-3; D tentatively fits TRBD1 or TRBD2 (6 bases each). Germline-derived CDR1 and CDR2 are SGHNT and YYREEE (reference sequence). The CDR3 sequence is 14 residues long. Trimming removed 0 bases from V and 7 bases from J, with 12 bases in between. CDR3 sequence: CASSLGGARNTQYF. CDR3 nucleotide sequence: TGTGCCAGCAGCTTGGGGGGGGCACGAAATACGCAGTATTTT.